This T cell receptor (beta chain) was sequenced during a study of blood T cell repertoires in COVID-19. The protocol was immunoSEQ multiplex PCR, while the TCRdb copy is restricted to in-frame clones and leaves out a portion. Of 130,000 to 150,000 clones listed, roughly 80% were seen once; the top ten hold around 35%. Sample: peripheral blood. The receptor's source is a human donor in a cohort sampled during active COVID-19.

The CDR3 here is CASKSSGVLETQYF. The CDR3 DNA follows: TGTGCCAGTAAGAGTAGCGGGGTTCTGGAGACCCAGTACTTC. V and J are TRBV19 and TRBJ2-5, with 8 bases lining up with TRBD2. CDR3 length equals 14 residues. The germline V gene has CDR1 LNHDA and CDR2 SQIVND (reference sequence). V dropped 7 bases and J dropped 5; count of bases not matched to a gene: 9.